This passage covers 28 T cell receptor beta chains from one sample sequenced in a study of blood T cells in healthy people across ages. The use of a sample-barcoded 5' primer and a J-beta primer mix characterized a second PCR of roughly 6 to 11 cycles. TCRdb processed the 5' RACE reads anew with MiXCR; each CDR3 protein has one entry. The profile shows about 640,000 distinct CDR3 sequences, roughly 50% of them singletons. Sequenced input: blood. Receptors originate from a man in his 60s in good health.

This clonotype was detected once. The chain joins TRBV11-1 to TRBJ2-2; D remains ambiguous. Germline-derived CDR1 and CDR2 are SGHAT and FQDESV (reference sequence). The CDR3 is 16 amino acids. V was pared by 5 bases and J by 3 bases, with 16 bases between. CDR3 DNA: TGTGCCAGCAGCCAAGGGCAAGGGCGATACACCGGGGAGCTGTTTTTT. This gives the protein CASSQGQGRYTGELFF.

This chain joins TRBV20-1 and TRBJ1-1, with D perhaps TRBD1 (6 bases). Germline V gives CDR1 DFQATT, CDR2 SNEGSKA (reference sequence). The CDR3 has 14 residues. Trimming took 3 bases from V and 3 from J, leaving 14 bases between them. In DNA form, the CDR3 reads TGCAGTGCTAGGGGGGCGGGGGGGTACACTGAAGCTTTCTTT. This gives the protein CSARGAGGYTEAFF.

V is TRBV12-3 or TRBV12-4 and J is TRBJ2-1; the D gene is possibly TRBD2 (6 bases). With the DNA end fitting TRBJ2-7 better, the J assignment may be wrong. The CDR3 covers 17 residues. CDR3 DNA sequence: TGTGCCAGCACCACTGCCGGCGGGGCGCCCTCCTACAATGAGCAGTACTTC. Translated, it gives CASTTAGGAPSYNEQYF.

This clonotype appeared once. The CDR3 ends on some other residue instead of the conserved phenylalanine or tryptophan, so this is likely a read error. This chain uses TRBV12-5 with TRBJ2-5; the D is unclear. CDR1 and CDR2 (germline): LGHNT, FRNRAP. This CDR3 is built from 11 residues. V was trimmed by 2 bases and J by 5 bases, leaving 3 bases between them. As DNA, the CDR3 is TGTGCTAGTGGTTTGCTGGAGACCCAGTACTTG. Translated, it gives CASGLLETQYL.

The V call is TRBV3-1, the J call TRBJ2-1; D not certain. This CDR3 is 13 amino acids long. V was shortened by 4 bases and J by 10 bases, with 14 bases between the two germline ends. Germline V gene data show CDR1 as LGHDT and CDR2 as YNNKEL (reference sequence). The CDR3 nucleotides read TGTGCCAGCAGCCCTTTTCCCTGGAGAGAGCAGTTCTTC. As protein: CASSPFPWREQFF.

This clonotype was observed a handful of times. The chain joins TRBV29-1 to TRBJ2-7, with D possibly being TRBD1 or TRBD2 (5 bases each). V shed 1 base and J shed 1 base, with 11 bases lying between them. The CDR3 consists of 14 residues. CDR1 is SQVTM, CDR2 ANQGSEA, per germline. This CDR3 reads CSVEGGPKSYEQYF. CDR3 coding DNA: TGCAGCGTTGAAGGGGGACCAAAATCCTACGAGCAGTACTTC.

The V call is TRBV25-1, the J call TRBJ1-2; 11 positions agree with TRBD1. Looked up from germline, CDR1 is MGHDK and CDR2 is SYGVNS. V dropped 5 bases and J dropped 4; count of bases not matched to a gene: 12. CDR3 length: 17 residues. The CDR3 DNA follows: TGTGCCAGCAGTCCCTTTGGACAGGGGGCGCGAGGCTATGGCTACACCTTC. Its translation is CASSPFGQGARGYGYTF.

This chain's CDR3 is CAISDAPDSNYGYTF. CDR3 sequence (DNA): TGTGCCATCAGTGACGCCCCGGACAGCAACTATGGCTACACCTTC. This chain uses TRBV10-3 with TRBJ1-2, with D possibly TRBD1 on 6 matching bases. This CDR3 is built from 15 residues. V was cut by 3 bases and J by 2 bases, with 13 bases left in between. The V gene's germline CDR1 is ENHRY and CDR2 SYGVKD.

The chain uses TRBV6-6 and TRBJ1-2; TRBD1 is a possible D gene (6 bases). Per germline, CDR1 MNHNY and CDR2 SVGAGI (reference sequence). The CDR3 sequence is 14 residues long. V was trimmed by 2 bases and J by 4 bases, leaving 11 bases between them. CDR3 bases: TGTGCCAGCAGTTACGAGGGACAACCCTATGGCTACACCTTC. Its translation is CASSYEGQPYGYTF.

This clonotype has more than one count but fewer than ten. The chain has TRBV5-1 and TRBJ2-5; unclear D gene. This CDR3 has 14 residues. Trimming pared 7 bases from V and 3 bases from J, leaving 16 bases between. Germline V gene sequence: CDR1 SGHRS, CDR2 YFSETQ. Written as DNA, the CDR3 is TGCGCCAGCCGACTTGGGCCCACTGAAGAGACCCAGTACTTC. Protein product: CASRLGPTEETQYF.

This CDR3 is CASSYSMRGLVTEAFF. CDR3 coding DNA: TGTGCCAGCAGTTACTCGATGAGGGGGCTGGTCACTGAAGCTTTCTTT. The V and J genes are TRBV6-2 or TRBV6-3 and TRBJ1-1, with 7 positions matching TRBD1. V gave up 0 bases and J gave up 4 bases; unmatched junction bases: 8. Germline V gives CDR1 MNHEY, CDR2 SVGEGT. CDR3 length: 16 amino acids.

This clonotype was counted a few times. The gene calls are TRBV2 and TRBJ1-1; TRBD1 is a possible D gene (6 bases). CDR3 length: 14 residues. The germline gives CDR1 SNHLY, CDR2 FYNNEI. Trimming took 6 bases from V and 2 from J, leaving 13 bases between them. In DNA, the CDR3 is TGTGCCAGCAGGTCTCGGGGGGCTAACACTGAAGCTTTCTTT. It specifies CASRSRGANTEAFF.

The rearrangement uses TRBV9 and TRBJ2-1; D possibly corresponds to TRBD2 (6 bases). With 7 bases removed from V and 5 bases from J, the gap between germline ends came to 13 bases. This CDR3 comprises 13 residues. The germline V gene encodes CDR1 SGDLS and CDR2 YYNGEE. The chain's CDR3 is CASGLGLNNEQFF. CDR3 DNA sequence: TGTGCCAGCGGTCTGGGACTGAACAATGAGCAGTTCTTC.

Only a few counts were recorded for this clonotype. The chain recombines TRBV10-3 with TRBJ2-5; 7 bases match TRBD2. V dropped 7 bases and J dropped 1; count of bases not matched to a gene: 3. Germline loops: CDR1 ENHRY, CDR2 SYGVKD. There are 13 residues in the CDR3. The CDR3 nucleotides read TGTGCCATCATGCGGGAGACCCAAGAGACCCAGTACTTC. Translated, it gives CAIMRETQETQYF.

This chain connects TRBV20-1 to TRBJ2-1; perhaps TRBD2 as D (6 bases). The germline V and J ends were trimmed by 5 bases and 7 bases, with 24 bases remaining between them. This CDR3 is built from 16 residues. Germline lookup yields CDR1 DFQATT and CDR2 SNEGSKA (reference sequence). CDR3: CSAPPFGSGVKNEQFF. For the CDR3, the DNA is TGCAGTGCTCCCCCCTTTGGTAGCGGTGTTAAAAATGAGCAGTTCTTC.

The J gene is TRBJ1-2, the V gene TRBV9; D gene ambiguous. Between the trimmed V and J ends, which lost 0 bases and 8 bases, there was a span of 14 bases. This CDR3 is built from 14 residues. Looked up from germline, CDR1 is SGDLS and CDR2 is YYNGEE. CDR3 sequence reads: CASSVGLASSGYTF. The CDR3, as DNA: TGTGCCAGCAGCGTAGGGCTCGCATCCTCCGGCTACACCTTC. The whole variable domain, remainder taken from reference TRBV9 and TRBJ1-2, is DSGVTQTPKHLITATGQRVTLRCSPRSGDLSVYWYQQSLDQGLQFLIQYYNGEERAKGNILERFSAQQFPDLHSELNLSSLELGDSALYFCASSVGLASSGYTFGSGTRLTVV.

The chain couples TRBV15 to TRBJ2-3; D unresolved. Germline lookup yields CDR1 LNHNV and CDR2 YYDKDF (reference sequence). The V end lost 3 bases, the J end lost 4 bases, and 14 bases lay between the germline ends. The CDR3 runs 15 residues. CDR3 DNA: TGTGCCACCAGCAGCCTAATTCAGGACGCAGATACGCAGTATTTT. Its translation: CATSSLIQDADTQYF.

This rearrangement joins TRBV29-1 to TRBJ2-3; 7 bases map to TRBD1. J lost 6 bases, V lost 4 bases, and 10 bases had no gene match. Germline values: CDR1 SQVTM, CDR2 ANQGSEA. This CDR3 has 14 amino acids. The CDR3 sequence: CSVGTGEGLDTQYF. The CDR3 bases are TGCAGCGTTGGGACAGGTGAGGGCTTGGATACGCAGTATTTT.

As to this clonotype: A clone one base away is much larger, so this may be a read error. V and J are TRBV7-9 and TRBJ2-5, with 8 nucleotides matching TRBD1. The CDR3 runs to 15 residues. Germline CDR1 and CDR2: SEHNR and FQNEAQ (reference sequence). The CDR3 region has the DNA TGTGCCAGCAGCTTCACAGGGGGTCGGCAAGAGACCCGGTACTTC. Translation gives CASSFTGGRQETRYF.

V and J are TRBV10-3 and TRBJ2-7, with TRBD2 matching 12 bases. Trimming took 6 bases from V and 1 from J; bases not matched to a gene: 4. The germline gives CDR1 ENHRY, CDR2 SYGVKD. The length of the CDR3 is 15 residues. The CDR3 region is CAIRPLAGGSYEQYF. CDR3 nucleotide sequence: TGTGCCATCAGGCCACTAGCGGGGGGTTCCTACGAGCAGTACTTC.

This clonotype was seen a handful of times. The V and J genes are TRBV20-1 and TRBJ2-5; TRBD2 aligns across 7 bases. The junction had 12 bases not matched to a gene; V was cut back by 6 bases and J by 5 bases. The V gene's germline CDR1 is DFQATT and CDR2 SNEGSKA (reference sequence). This CDR3 comprises 14 residues. Here the CDR3 DNA reads TGCAGTGCCGCCTCTTTGCGGGGGTTGGAGACCCAGTACTTC. It yields the protein CSAASLRGLETQYF.

With regard to this clonotype: At one end the junction does not follow the germline gene, possibly because of a read error. J is TRBJ2-5 and V is TRBV13; TRBD2 matches at 10 bases. The CDR3 sequence is 13 residues long. Germline V CDR1 and CDR2: PRHDT, FYEKMQ (reference sequence). Here the CDR3 DNA reads TGTACCAGCAGCGGGGGGGGAGGAGAGACCCAGTACTTC. Protein: CTSSGGGGETQYF.

Details on this clonotype: Sequence at one end of the junction differs from germline and may be a read error. The rearrangement joins TRBV7-2 to TRBJ2-1; D is perhaps TRBD1 or TRBD2 (6 bases each). CDR1 and CDR2 from the germline V gene are SGHTA and FQGNSA. The CDR3 has 15 amino acids. This chain's CDR3 is CASSVEGDIYTEQFF. In nucleotides, the CDR3 is TGTGCCAGCAGCGTGGAGGGGGATATTTACACTGAGCAGTTCTTC.

This clonotype was picked up many times. The V and J genes are TRBV7-2 and TRBJ2-3, with D perhaps TRBD2 (6 bases). Deletions cut 2 bases from V and 2 bases from J, with 14 bases between. CDR3 length: 16 amino acids. Germline V gene sequence: CDR1 SGHTA, CDR2 FQGNSA. The CDR3 bases are TGTGCCAGCAGCTTATGGGCGGGGACTTACACAGATACGCAGTATTTT. Translated: CASSLWAGTYTDTQYF.

V and J are TRBV10-3 and TRBJ2-3; no firm D call. From germline, CDR1 is ENHRY and CDR2 SYGVKD. V was trimmed by 11 bases and J by 3 bases, leaving 9 bases between them. The CDR3 extends over 11 amino acids. The CDR3 DNA follows: TGTGCCGCCCTAGGGACAGATACGCAGTATTTT. Protein: CAALGTDTQYF.

The V and J genes are TRBV7-2 and TRBJ1-2; D gene uncertain. The germline V gene has CDR1 SGHTA and CDR2 FQGNSA. This CDR3 contains 17 residues. The ends were cut back, 5 bases at V and 2 bases at J, with 21 bases in the middle. The CDR3: CASSLNAPTLLNYGYTF. The DNA of the CDR3 is TGTGCCAGCAGCCTCAACGCCCCGACGCTCCTAAACTATGGCTACACCTTC.

This clonotype has just a few counts. V and J are TRBV29-1 and TRBJ2-2; 11 positions match TRBD2. Germline loops: CDR1 SQVTM, CDR2 ANQGSEA. Trimming at V came to 7 bases and at J to 4 bases, leaving 5 bases not matched to a gene. The CDR3 is 14 residues long. The CDR3, as DNA: TGCAGCGCTGTAGCGGGGGGGTTCACCGGGGAGCTGTTTTTT. The encoded protein is CSAVAGGFTGELFF.

The V gene is TRBV27, the J gene TRBJ2-4; 8 bases match TRBD1. The CDR3 consists of 17 residues. V shed 0 bases, J shed 4 bases, and the junction held 8 bases outside the gene matches. From germline, CDR1 is MNHEY and CDR2 SMNVEV (reference sequence). In DNA form, the CDR3 reads TGTGCCAGCAGTTTATCGGCAGGGGGCCAGGGGAAAAACATTCAGTACTTC. Translated, it gives CASSLSAGGQGKNIQYF.